One and the same sample provided the 24 T cell receptor beta chains below, sequenced in a study of blood T cell repertoires in COVID-19. The method was immunoSEQ multiplex PCR; TCRdb's version includes in-frame clones alone and lacks a portion of them. The repertoire holds more than 250,000 clones, roughly 90% seen once, with about 18% in the top ten. The sequencing input was PBMCs or T cells enriched from blood (not recorded which). The receptors derive from a woman aged 25 to 39 who had recovered from COVID-19.

The chain joins TRBV19 to TRBJ1-5; TRBD1 is a possible D gene (5 bases). CDR1 is LNHDA, CDR2 SQIVND, per germline (reference sequence). This CDR3 has 15 residues. The V end was cut by 6 bases, the J end by 7 bases, with 19 bases between. In nucleotides, the CDR3 is TGTGCCAGTAGCGCCGGGGGGGGAGGAGGCCAGCCCCAGCATTTT. Its protein product is CASSAGGGGGQPQHF.

This chain uses TRBV7-9 with TRBJ2-5, with TRBD1 identical over 7 bases. V was clipped by 3 bases and J by 5 bases; unmatched bases: 9. The CDR3 totals 15 residues. Per the germline V gene, CDR1 is SEHNR and CDR2 is FQNEAQ (reference sequence). The CDR3 loop is CASSFGTAGRETQYF. DNA for the CDR3: TGTGCCAGCAGCTTCGGGACAGCTGGAAGGGAGACCCAGTACTTC.

V is TRBV2 and J is TRBJ1-5; D gene unclear. The germline V gene has CDR1 SNHLY and CDR2 FYNNEI. Trimming stripped 3 bases from V and 6 bases from J, with 3 bases between. CDR3 length: 11 residues. The DNA for the CDR3 is TGTGCCAGCAGTGAGAGTCAGCCCCAGCATTTT. Protein sequence: CASSESQPQHF. Full variable domain (rest looked up from reference TRBV2 and TRBJ1-5): EPEVTQTPSHQVTQMGQEVILRCVPISNHLYFYWYRQILGQKVEFLVSFYNNEISEKSEIFDDQFSVERPDGSNFTLKIRSTKLEDSAMYFCASSESQPQHFGDGTRLSIL.

The chain couples TRBV9 to TRBJ1-2; TRBD1 matches at 10 bases. Trimming removed 3 bases from V and 3 bases from J; junction bases left unmatched: 2. The CDR3 runs 14 residues. Germline assignment: CDR1 SGDLS and CDR2 YYNGEE. CDR3 DNA: TGTGCCAGCAGCGCGACAGGGGGCGACTATGGCTACACCTTC. It translates to CASSATGGDYGYTF.

The chain uses TRBV18 and TRBJ1-3; D gene unclear. Germline CDR1 reads KGHSH; CDR2 reads LQKENI. The CDR3 runs to 13 residues. V shed 6 bases and J shed 0 bases, with 6 bases lying between them. The CDR3 sequence is CASSPYSGNTIYF. CDR3 nucleotides: TGTGCCAGCTCCCCCTACTCTGGAAACACCATATATTTT.

This chain uses TRBV7-9 with TRBJ2-3; 8 bases match TRBD1. This CDR3 region has 17 residues. V gave up 5 bases and J gave up 4 bases; unmatched junction bases: 14. CDR1 is SEHNR, CDR2 FQNEAQ, per germline (reference sequence). The CDR3 bases are TGTGCCAGCAGCCCAATCCCCGGGACAGGCAACGCAGATACGCAGTATTTT. Its protein is CASSPIPGTGNADTQYF.

The chain employs TRBV6-4 and TRBJ1-3; unclear D gene. The length of the CDR3 is 13 residues. CDR1 is MRHNA, CDR2 SNTAGT, per germline. V gave up 6 bases and J gave up 0 bases, with 6 bases separating them. This CDR3 is CASRTSSGNTIYF. CDR3 nucleotide sequence: TGTGCCAGCAGAACAAGCTCTGGAAACACCATATATTTT.

This rearrangement joins TRBV29-1 to TRBJ1-3; no clear D. The V end was cut by 4 bases, the J end by 7 bases, with 8 bases between. CDR1 and CDR2 from the germline V gene are SQVTM and ANQGSEA. This CDR3 has 11 amino acids. The CDR3 DNA is TGCAGCGTTGCCCGGGGTAACACCATATATTTT. Translation: CSVARGNTIYF. Combining the CDR3 with reference TRBV29-1 and TRBJ1-3 gives the whole variable domain SAVISQKPSRDICQRGTSLTIQCQVDSQVTMMFWYRQQPGQSLTLIATANQGSEATYESGFVIDKFPISRPNLTFSTLTVSNMSPEDSSIYLCSVARGNTIYFGEGSWLTVV.

This clone was observed a handful of times. The chain carries TRBV19 and TRBJ2-7; TRBD2 matches 8 bases. The germline gives CDR1 LNHDA, CDR2 SQIVND (reference sequence). V dropped 0 bases and J dropped 6; count of bases not matched to a gene: 4. The CDR3 has 14 residues. The CDR3, as DNA: TGTGCCAGTAGTATAGACCCCGGGACTAGCGAGCAGTACTTC. This gives the protein CASSIDPGTSEQYF.

The V and J genes are TRBV28 and TRBJ1-5, with D perhaps TRBD1 (6 bases). The germline V gene encodes CDR1 MDHEN and CDR2 SYDVKM. The length of the CDR3 is 13 residues. V dropped 5 bases and J dropped 3 bases, with 8 bases sitting between them. The CDR3 region is CASSDRFNQPQHF. In nucleotides, the CDR3 is TGTGCCAGCAGTGACAGGTTCAATCAGCCCCAGCATTTT. Full variable domain (remainder filled in from reference TRBV28 and TRBJ1-5): DVKVTQSSRYLVKRTGEKVFLECVQDMDHENMFWYRQDPGLGLRLIYFSYDVKMKEKGDIPEGYSVSREKKERFSLILESASTNQTSMYLCASSDRFNQPQHFGDGTRLSIL.

Here the CDR3 DNA reads TGTGCCACCAGCAGTAGCGGGAGCTACGAGCAGTACTTC. This sequence encodes CATSSSGSYEQYF. The chain employs TRBV15 and TRBJ2-7; TRBD2 matches 9 bases. V lost 3 bases, J lost 3 bases, and 0 bases stayed unmatched. Per germline, CDR1 LNHNV and CDR2 YYDKDF (reference sequence). This CDR3 contains 13 residues.

The V and J genes are TRBV7-8 and TRBJ1-4; D is possibly TRBD1 (5 bases). This CDR3 has 17 amino acids. V was shortened by 2 bases and J by 0 bases, with 13 bases between the two germline ends. The germline V gene has CDR1 SGHVS and CDR2 FQNEAQ. The CDR3, as DNA: TGTGCCAGCAGCTTACCCCCCTCGACAGCAACTAATGAAAAACTGTTTTTT. The encoded protein is CASSLPPSTATNEKLFF. The full variable domain, with the rest looked up from reference TRBV7-8 and TRBJ1-4, is GAGVSQSPRYKVAKRGQDVALRCDPISGHVSLFWYQQALGQGPEFLTYFQNEAQLDKSGLPSDRFFAERPEGSVSTLKIQRTQQEDSAVYLCASSLPPSTATNEKLFFGSGTQLSVL.

This sequence joins TRBV5-1 and TRBJ1-1; possible D gene TRBD1, 6 bases. In germline, CDR1 is SGHRS, CDR2 YFSETQ. CDR3 size: 15 residues. Between the trimmed V and J ends, which lost 4 bases and 1 base, there was a span of 14 bases. The CDR3 region is CASSAGGRGNTEAFF. The CDR3, as DNA: TGCGCCAGCAGCGCCGGCGGCAGGGGGAACACTGAAGCTTTCTTT.

This rearrangement joins TRBV9 to TRBJ2-1, with D possibly TRBD2 on 6 matching bases. CDR1 and CDR2 from the germline V gene are SGDLS and YYNGEE. The CDR3 is made up of 15 amino acids. The V end was cut by 2 bases, the J end by 5 bases, with 14 bases between. CDR3 in DNA: TGTGCCAGCAGCGTTGCGGGAATATATAACAATGAGCAGTTCTTC. It yields the protein CASSVAGIYNNEQFF.

This chain links TRBV11-2 with TRBJ1-3; possibly TRBD1 for D (6 bases). Trimming removed 5 bases from V and 0 bases from J, with 14 bases in between. The CDR3 is 16 amino acids. The germline CDR1 and CDR2 sequences are SGHAT and FQNNGV. The CDR3 loop reads CASSDSDRPSGNTIYF. DNA for the CDR3: TGTGCCAGCAGCGACTCTGACAGGCCCTCTGGAAACACCATATATTTT.

V is TRBV5-6 and J is TRBJ2-2, with D perhaps matching TRBD1 (6 bases). This CDR3 is 16 amino acids long. CDR1 is SGHDT and CDR2 is YYEEEE in the germline V gene. V was clipped by 4 bases and J by 1 base, with 14 bases between them. CDR3 sequence (DNA): TGTGCCAGCAGCGGCTCCGGGACACAGAACACCGGGGAGCTGTTTTTT. Translating it yields CASSGSGTQNTGELFF.

The V and J genes are TRBV28 and TRBJ1-4; TRBD1 might be the D (5 bases). CDR1 MDHEN and CDR2 SYDVKM come from the germline V gene. The CDR3 covers 15 residues. V shed 2 bases and J shed 5 bases, with 12 bases lying between them. CDR3 amino acids: CASSLVGQGNEKLFF. The DNA for the CDR3 is TGTGCCAGCAGTTTAGTCGGGCAGGGCAATGAAAAACTGTTTTTT.

The J gene is TRBJ1-2, the V gene TRBV28, with TRBD1 matching over 7 bases. The CDR3 is made up of 15 amino acids. Germline assignment: CDR1 MDHEN and CDR2 SYDVKM. With 3 bases clipped from V and 4 bases from J, the junction kept 8 bases outside the gene matches. The CDR3 DNA reads as TGTGCCAGCAGTTTTGTCGACAGGGACATCTATGGCTACACCTTC. Amino acid sequence: CASSFVDRDIYGYTF.

This chain joins TRBV7-9 and TRBJ2-1; D unclear. The germline gives CDR1 SEHNR, CDR2 FQNEAQ (reference sequence). Trimming removed 1 base at V and 4 bases at J, with 17 bases between. The CDR3 loop spans 17 amino acids. CDR3 nucleotides: TGTGCCAGCAGCTTAGTCGGTGGGCTTTCCTTTTACAATGAGCAGTTCTTC. Translating it yields CASSLVGGLSFYNEQFF.

The chain employs TRBV30 and TRBJ2-1; weak D call: TRBD2 (6 bases). This CDR3 contains 14 residues. Germline values: CDR1 GTSNPN, CDR2 SVGIG (reference sequence). Trimming removed 3 bases at V and 4 bases at J, with 13 bases between. CDR3 sequence: CAWRPGLSYNEQFF. In nucleotides, the CDR3 is TGTGCCTGGAGGCCGGGACTGTCTTACAATGAGCAGTTCTTC.

This clone is a singleton in its sample. The chain links TRBV7-9 to TRBJ1-2; no clear D gene. The CDR3 covers 15 residues. Deletions cut 5 bases from V and 4 bases from J, with 17 bases between. Germline V lookup: CDR1 SEHNR, CDR2 FQNEAQ (reference sequence). The CDR3 DNA is TGTGCCAGCAGCCTCCAAAGCTCGTCTGGCTATGGCTACACCTTC. As protein: CASSLQSSSGYGYTF.

The sample holds a few counts of this clone. Other DNA sequences in this sample translate to the same CDR3. The CDR3 loop reads CASSLAGSYEQYF. The CDR3, as DNA: TGTGCCAGCAGCTTGGCCGGGAGCTACGAGCAGTACTTC. The chain is built from TRBV5-4 and TRBJ2-7, with D possibly TRBD2 on 6 matching bases. V was pared by 0 bases and J by 3 bases, with 7 bases between. Germline V gene sequence: CDR1 SGHNT, CDR2 YYREEE (reference sequence). CDR3 length: 13 residues.

This chain links TRBV28 with TRBJ2-6; 7 bases are a match to TRBD1. Germline values: CDR1 MDHEN, CDR2 SYDVKM. The junction had 8 bases not matched to a gene; V was cut back by 6 bases and J by 0 bases. This CDR3 spans 17 amino acids. The CDR3 region has the DNA TGTGCCAGCAGCAACGACAGGGCCAACTCTGGGGCCAACGTCCTGACTTTC. Translated, it gives CASSNDRANSGANVLTF.

The chain combines TRBV18 with TRBJ2-7, with 7 positions matching TRBD1. Germline trimming cut 6 bases from V and 1 base from J; bases unmatched to any gene: 6. The CDR3 has 14 residues. The V gene's germline CDR1 is KGHSH and CDR2 LQKENI. CDR3 nucleotides: TGTGCCAGCTCGCGTCGACAGGGTTCCTACGAGCAGTACTTC. It specifies CASSRRQGSYEQYF.